These 31 T cell receptor beta chains came from one sample sequenced in a study of blood T cell repertoires in COVID-19. Profiling relied on immunoSEQ multiplex PCR, and the TCRdb table lists in-frame clones only, not all of them. Counted here are over 150,000 clones, 94% occurring once; the ten biggest clones make up around 0.8%. Specimen: peripheral blood. The receptors originated from a man younger than 40 with COVID-19, enrolled during active disease.

The chain is built from TRBV10-3 and TRBJ2-7; D is unclear. CDR3 length: 12 residues. Germline V gene data show CDR1 as ENHRY and CDR2 as SYGVKD. The V end lost 0 bases, the J end lost 5 bases, and 5 bases lay between the germline ends. CDR3 DNA: TGTGCCATCAGTGAGTCCAGAAACGAGCAGTACTTC. This encodes CAISESRNEQYF.

This clone was observed once. The chain uses TRBV5-1 and TRBJ1-1; 9 positions match TRBD1. Unmatched junction bases numbered 8, after V lost 3 bases and J lost 5 bases. The CDR3 has 15 amino acids. Germline V gene lookup returns CDR1 SGHRS and CDR2 YFSETQ. The CDR3 loop reads CASSSSGQGETEAFF. The DNA of the CDR3 is TGCGCCAGCAGCTCTTCGGGACAGGGAGAAACTGAAGCTTTCTTT.

The chain is built from TRBV7-6 and TRBJ2-7, with 11 bases aligning to TRBD2. The CDR3 covers 15 residues. Trimming cost V 5 bases and J 5 bases; bases outside gene matches: 8. Germline V gene lookup returns CDR1 SGHVS and CDR2 FNYEAQ. The chain's CDR3 is CASSLGSGGGNEQYF. In DNA, the CDR3 is TGTGCCAGCAGCCTTGGTAGCGGGGGGGGGAACGAGCAGTACTTC.

The genes are TRBV3-1 (or the pseudogene TRBV3-2) and TRBJ2-1, with a weak D call TRBD2 (6 bases). Deletions cut 4 bases from V and 2 bases from J, with 9 bases between. CDR1 and CDR2 from the germline V gene are LGHDT and YNNKEL (reference sequence). The CDR3 runs to 14 residues. This chain's CDR3 is CASSRGVTYNEQFF. For the CDR3, the DNA is TGTGCCAGCAGCCGCGGGGTTACCTACAATGAGCAGTTCTTC.

This sequence joins TRBV15 and TRBJ2-5; 7 bases match TRBD1. CDR1 LNHNV and CDR2 YYDKDF come from the germline V gene (reference sequence). The CDR3 loop spans 16 amino acids. Trimming removed 3 bases from V and 5 bases from J; junction bases left unmatched: 12. In DNA form, the CDR3 reads TGTGCCACCAGCAGTAGCTTCCAAGGGACAGTGGAGACCCAGTACTTC. As protein: CATSSSFQGTVETQYF.

V is TRBV10-3 and J is TRBJ1-4, with D perhaps matching TRBD1 (6 bases). The V end was cut by 10 bases, the J end by 8 bases, with 14 bases between. CDR1 and CDR2 from the germline V gene are ENHRY and SYGVKD. The CDR3 runs to 12 residues. CDR3 loop: CATPGGREKLFF. The CDR3 DNA follows: TGTGCCACCCCCGGGGGGCGAGAAAAACTGTTTTTT.

The chain links TRBV5-5 to TRBJ2-7; maybe TRBD2 (7 bases). Trimming stripped 0 bases from V and 0 bases from J, with 10 bases between. The CDR3 has 15 residues. The germline CDR1 and CDR2 sequences are SGHKS and YYEKEE (reference sequence). The CDR3 loop reads CASSLVAGASYEQYF. Written as DNA, the CDR3 is TGTGCCAGCAGCTTGGTGGCGGGGGCCTCCTACGAGCAGTACTTC.

This rearrangement joins TRBV6-5 to TRBJ2-7, with D tentatively TRBD2 (6 bases). V was cut by 2 bases and J by 5 bases, with 10 bases left in between. The germline V gene encodes CDR1 MNHEY and CDR2 SVGAGI. The CDR3 is 13 amino acids. CDR3 sequence: CASSYGGSNEQYF. CDR3 sequence (DNA): TGTGCCAGCAGTTACGGGGGGTCTAACGAGCAGTACTTC.

CDR3 in DNA: TGTGCCAGCAGCTTAGGGTCTGCCGGGAGTGGGTCACCCCTCCACTTT. Its protein product is CASSLGSAGSGSPLHF. The V and J genes are TRBV7-6 and TRBJ1-6; D gene ambiguous. Trimming stripped 1 base from V and 10 bases from J, with 17 bases between. CDR3 length equals 16 residues. Germline V gene data show CDR1 as SGHVS and CDR2 as FNYEAQ.

This rearrangement joins TRBV14 to TRBJ2-7; 7 bases fit TRBD1. The CDR3 is made up of 15 amino acids. Germline assignment: CDR1 SGHDN and CDR2 FVKESK. V shed 3 bases and J 0 bases; nucleotides not matched to a gene: 5. The DNA of the CDR3 is TGTGCCAGCAGCCACGGGACAGCGGACTCCTACGAGCAGTACTTC. This translates into CASSHGTADSYEQYF.

The chain is built from TRBV12-5 and TRBJ1-1; D is ambiguous. Germline lookup yields CDR1 LGHNT and CDR2 FRNRAP. The V and J ends lost 6 bases and 5 bases respectively, with 13 bases between them. The CDR3 consists of 13 residues. In nucleotides, the CDR3 is TGTGCTAGTGGAACGGCTGGGCAAACTGAAGCTTTCTTT. This gives the protein CASGTAGQTEAFF.

This chain links TRBV5-4 with TRBJ2-3, with 9 positions matching TRBD2. Per the germline V gene, CDR1 is SGHNT and CDR2 is YYREEE (reference sequence). V trimming: 2 bases; J trimming: 0 bases; junction bases outside the gene matches: 7. The CDR3 sequence is 17 residues long. The CDR3 DNA is TGTGCCAGCAGCTTATATAGCGGGGGTCTTAGCACAGATACGCAGTATTTT. Residues: CASSLYSGGLSTDTQYF.

V and J are TRBV7-3 and TRBJ1-5; D may be TRBD1 (6 bases). The CDR3 is 13 amino acids. V was shortened by 5 bases and J by 11 bases, with 16 bases between the two germline ends. The germline V gene encodes CDR1 SGHTA and CDR2 FQGTGA. The CDR3 is CASSIDRTGTQHF. Written as DNA, the CDR3 is TGTGCCAGCAGCATAGACAGGACGGGTACCCAGCATTTT.

The chain carries TRBV3-1 (or the pseudogene TRBV3-2) and TRBJ2-1; D is unclear. V lost 1 base, J lost 7 bases, and 8 bases lay in between. CDR1 and CDR2 from the germline V gene are LGHDT and YNNKEL (reference sequence). The CDR3 runs to 13 residues. Written as DNA, the CDR3 is TGTGCCAGCAGCCAAGCCACAGCTAATGAGCAGTTCTTC. It specifies CASSQATANEQFF.

The chain uses TRBV2 and TRBJ2-2; perhaps TRBD2 as D (6 bases). Germline CDR1 and CDR2: SNHLY and FYNNEI. V dropped 1 base and J dropped 4 bases, with 13 bases sitting between them. The CDR3 totals 16 residues. CDR3 nucleotides: TGTGCCAGCAGTGAAGTCCGGGGGAGTAGCACCGGGGAGCTGTTTTTT. Its translation is CASSEVRGSSTGELFF.

CDR3 sequence reads: CASSPSRRTGDYGYTF. The CDR3 nucleotides read TGTGCCAGCAGTCCTTCTCGTCGGACAGGAGATTATGGCTACACCTTC. This chain connects TRBV27 to TRBJ1-2; TRBD1 matches at 7 bases. CDR3 size: 16 residues. V was pared by 5 bases and J by 5 bases, with 14 bases of the junction left unmatched. The germline V gene encodes CDR1 MNHEY and CDR2 SMNVEV (reference sequence).

This CDR3 reads CASSQGRDGYTF. Written as DNA, the CDR3 is TGTGCCAGCAGCCAGGGTAGAGATGGCTACACCTTC. The chain employs TRBV6-5 and TRBJ1-2, with TRBD1 as a possible D gene (5 bases). The CDR3 is 12 amino acids. CDR1 MNHEY and CDR2 SVGAGI come from the germline V gene. V dropped 6 bases and J dropped 6 bases, with 11 bases sitting between them.

This clone was counted once. CDR3 amino acids: CASSPRSQQEEHGYTF. Here the CDR3 DNA reads TGTGCCAGCTCACCACGTTCTCAGCAGGAGGAGCATGGCTACACCTTC. V usage is TRBV18 and J usage is TRBJ1-2; no reliable D call. Germline lookup yields CDR1 KGHSH and CDR2 LQKENI. The ends were cut back, 1 base at V and 6 bases at J, with 18 bases in the middle. The CDR3 totals 16 residues.

The rearrangement links TRBV19 to TRBJ2-7; 7 bases match TRBD1. Germline CDR1 LNHDA, CDR2 SQIVND (reference sequence). There are 14 residues in the CDR3. V was pared by 6 bases and J by 7 bases, with 12 bases of the junction left unmatched. DNA for the CDR3: TGTGCCAGTAGAACCAACAGGGGAGTGGAAGAGCAGTACTTC. This encodes CASRTNRGVEEQYF.

This chain uses TRBV5-1 with TRBJ1-6; 8 positions agree with TRBD1. The CDR3 has 14 amino acids. V lost 4 bases to trimming and J lost 8 bases; unmatched junction nucleotides: 5. The germline V gene encodes CDR1 SGHRS and CDR2 YFSETQ. The CDR3 here is CASSGGTGDSPLHF. Written as DNA, the CDR3 is TGCGCCAGCAGCGGGGGGACAGGAGATTCACCCCTCCACTTT.

The gene calls are TRBV5-5 and TRBJ1-1; TRBD1 agrees at 9 bases. This CDR3 contains 17 residues. Germline CDR1 and CDR2: SGHKS and YYEKEE (reference sequence). V trimming: 2 bases; J trimming: 4 bases; junction bases outside the gene matches: 12. CDR3 loop: CASSLIQGARRITEAFF. For the CDR3, the DNA is TGTGCCAGCAGCTTAATACAGGGGGCGCGTAGGATCACTGAAGCTTTCTTT.

The rearrangement links TRBV10-1 to TRBJ2-3; 9 bases match TRBD2. The J segment lost 2 bases and the V segment lost 5 bases, leaving 5 bases of the junction unmatched. Germline loops: CDR1 WNHNN, CDR2 SYGVQD (reference sequence). This CDR3 has 15 amino acids. CDR3 DNA: TGCGCCAGCAGTCCAGGACTAGCGCCCACAGATACGCAGTATTTT. The encoded protein is CASSPGLAPTDTQYF.

The chain has TRBV25-1 and TRBJ1-2; no firm D call. The CDR3 consists of 12 residues. Germline V CDR1 and CDR2: MGHDK, SYGVNS. V was cut by 8 bases and J by 4 bases, with 11 bases left in between. The CDR3 loop is CASVDGLYGYTF. DNA of the CDR3: TGTGCCAGCGTCGACGGACTCTATGGCTACACCTTC.

The chain couples TRBV3-1 (or the pseudogene TRBV3-2) to TRBJ1-1; D remains ambiguous. The CDR3 spans 12 residues. The V gene's germline CDR1 is LGHDT and CDR2 YNNKEL (reference sequence). V was trimmed by 7 bases and J by 6 bases, leaving 12 bases between them. CDR3 nucleotides: TGTGCCAGCACCCAGGAGGGCGCTGAAGCTTTCTTT. Protein product: CASTQEGAEAFF.

The chain couples TRBV7-7 to TRBJ2-5, with D possibly matching TRBD2 (6 bases). CDR3 length equals 16 residues. V shed 4 bases and J shed 4 bases, with 19 bases lying between them. From germline, CDR1 is SSHAT and CDR2 FNYEAQ (reference sequence). The CDR3 sequence is CASSSKSGGVGETQYF. The CDR3 DNA reads as TGTGCCAGCAGCTCAAAATCCGGGGGAGTAGGAGAGACCCAGTACTTC.

The genes are TRBV19 and TRBJ1-6; tentatively, D is TRBD1 (6 bases). CDR1 and CDR2 (germline): LNHDA, SQIVND (reference sequence). Trimming cost V 4 bases and J 5 bases, with 12 bases left between them. This CDR3 is built from 15 residues. The CDR3 sequence is CASSKGQIDNSPLHF. In DNA form, the CDR3 reads TGTGCCAGTAGTAAAGGACAGATAGATAATTCACCCCTCCACTTT.

The chain recombines TRBV5-4 with TRBJ2-7; 7 bases map to TRBD1. The CDR3 extends over 14 amino acids. CDR1 and CDR2 (germline): SGHNT, YYREEE (reference sequence). Unmatched junction bases numbered 8, after V lost 4 bases and J lost 4 bases. The CDR3 loop reads CASSAGQVGYEQYF. CDR3 nucleotides: TGTGCCAGCAGCGCCGGACAGGTGGGGTACGAGCAGTACTTC.

The chain carries TRBV6-5 and TRBJ1-2; D remains unclear. Germline CDR1 reads MNHEY; CDR2 reads SVGAGI. The CDR3 length is 14 residues. The V gene lost 0 bases and the J gene lost 7 bases, with 12 bases spanning the gap. CDR3 region: CASSYSRGGGGYTF. CDR3 in DNA: TGTGCCAGCAGTTACTCGCGGGGAGGTGGTGGCTACACCTTC.

CDR3 coding DNA: TGTGCCAGCAGTGAAGCGAGGGACACGCTCTACGAGCAGTACTTC. It translates to CASSEARDTLYEQYF. The V gene is TRBV6-1, the J gene TRBJ2-7, with a weak D call TRBD1 (6 bases). V was clipped by 0 bases and J by 3 bases, with 12 bases between them. Germline V gene data show CDR1 as MNHNS and CDR2 as SASEGT. The CDR3 totals 15 residues.

This chain connects TRBV15 to TRBJ1-2; TRBD1 agrees at 9 bases. In germline, CDR1 is LNHNV, CDR2 YYDKDF (reference sequence). V shed 5 bases and J 5 bases; nucleotides not matched to a gene: 9. The CDR3 is made up of 15 amino acids. The CDR3 sequence: CATSLRRTGEYGYTF. The DNA of the CDR3 is TGTGCCACCAGCTTAAGAAGGACAGGGGAGTATGGCTACACCTTC. The full variable domain, its missing parts supplied by reference TRBV15 and TRBJ1-2, is DAMVIQNPRYQVTQFGKPVTLSCSQTLNHNVMYWYQQKSSQAPKLLFHYYDKDFNNEADTPDNFQSRRPNTSFCFLDIRSPGLGDTAMYLCATSLRRTGEYGYTFGSGTRLTVV.

The rearrangement links TRBV7-9 to TRBJ2-2; 11 nucleotides align to TRBD2. Germline V gene lookup returns CDR1 SEHNR and CDR2 FQNEAQ (reference sequence). There are 16 residues in the CDR3. Losses at the gene ends were 5 bases for V and 4 bases for J; bases not matched to a gene: 6. The CDR3 DNA follows: TGTGCCAGCAGCGATACTAGCGGGGGACGCACCGGGGAGCTGTTTTTT. It codes for CASSDTSGGRTGELFF.